Listed below are T cell receptor beta chains from one sample, sequenced in a study of T-cell reconstitution after alpha-beta-depleted transplantation in children. TCRdb re-called the PCR reads with MiXCR, one entry per CDR3 protein. Of around 490,000 distinct CDR3 sequences listed, around 10% are singletons. The material sequenced was PBMCs, mostly from graft donor cells, taken 180 days after TCRalphabeta/CD19-depleted stem cell transplant. These receptors originate from a female patient aged 2-9 years who had a stem cell transplant for aplastic anemia, so the T cells may come from the graft donor. Both conserved end residues are part of each CDR3. Each record gives: clone size, D gene, CDR3 length, V gene, J gene, CDR3 DNA, CDR3 protein. A D gene is named only where the DNA matches it firmly. Not all rows give a size; the values are once, few, many and, for expanded clones, a class.

size: many; D: TRBD2; length: 15; V: TRBV29-1; J: TRBJ2-5; DNA: TGCAGCGTCCTCGGACTAGCTCCTTACCAAGAGACCCAGTACTTC; CDR3: CSVLGLAPYQETQYF
size: NA; D: TRBD1; length: 15; V: TRBV5-1; J: TRBJ2-3; DNA: TGCGCCAGCAGCTTGGGACAGGGGGGGACAGATACGCAGTATTTT; CDR3: CASSLGQGGTDTQYF
size: NA; D: TRBD1; length: 14; V: TRBV18; J: TRBJ2-1; DNA: TGTGCCAGCTCACCAACAGGGGGCTGGGATGAGCAGTTCTTC; CDR3: CASSPTGGWDEQFF
size: few; D: TRBD1; length: 16; V: TRBV12-3/TRBV12-4; J: TRBJ1-5; DNA: TGTGCCAGCAGTTCCACCGGGACAGGAACGAATCAGCCCCAGCATTTT; CDR3: CASSSTGTGTNQPQHF
size: many; D: NA; length: 16; V: TRBV4-3; J: TRBJ2-3; DNA: TGCGCCAGCAGCCTGCGGACAGGGAGGGGTCCAGATACGCAGTATTTT; CDR3: CASSLRTGRGPDTQYF
size: many; D: NA; length: 19; V: TRBV6-5; J: TRBJ2-1; DNA: TGTGCCAGCAGTTACTGGGGAGGTACAGACCCACGAATTTACAATGAGCAGTTCTTC; CDR3: CASSYWGGTDPRIYNEQFF
size: few; D: TRBD1; length: 14; V: TRBV28; J: TRBJ2-7; DNA: TGTGCCAGCAGGACAGGGGACACATTCTACGAGCAGTACTTC; CDR3: CASRTGDTFYEQYF
size: few; D: TRBD1; length: 15; V: TRBV6-1; J: TRBJ1-1; DNA: TGTGCCAGCAGGAAATGCTCAGGGGGACCGACTGAAGCTTTCTTT; CDR3: CASRKCSGGPTEAFF
size: NA; D: NA; length: 16; V: TRBV6-5; J: TRBJ1-3; DNA: TGTGCCAGCAGTTACTCGAAGGGTAGCTCTGGAAACACCATATATTTT; CDR3: CASSYSKGSSGNTIYF
size: NA; D: TRBD2; length: 15; V: TRBV30; J: TRBJ2-1; DNA: TGTGCCTGGAGTGTAAAATGGGGGGGAGGGGATGAGCAGTTCTTC; CDR3: CAWSVKWGGGDEQFF
size: few; D: NA; length: 13; V: TRBV6-5; J: TRBJ1-1; DNA: TGTGCCAGCAGTTACTCGAAGGGGGCTGAAGCTTTCTTT; CDR3: CASSYSKGAEAFF
size: many; D: TRBD1; length: 13; V: TRBV5-1; J: TRBJ2-5; DNA: TGCGCCAGCAGCCACAGGGGAGAGGAGACCCAGTACTTC; CDR3: CASSHRGEETQYF
size: many; D: TRBD2; length: 16; V: TRBV9; J: TRBJ2-1; DNA: TGTGCCAGCAGCCGAGAGACTAGCGGGGCTTACAATGAGCAGTTCTTC; CDR3: CASSRETSGAYNEQFF
size: NA; D: TRBD1; length: 14; V: TRBV29-1; J: TRBJ1-2; DNA: TGCAGCGTTGAAACGAGAACAGGGGGCTATGGCTACACCTTC; CDR3: CSVETRTGGYGYTF
size: NA; D: NA; length: 15; V: TRBV20-1; J: TRBJ1-3; DNA: TGCAGTGCTACCCCTGGTGGGAACTCTGGAAACACCATATATTTT; CDR3: CSATPGGNSGNTIYF
size: few; D: TRBD1; length: 16; V: TRBV25-1; J: TRBJ2-5; DNA: TGTGCCAGCAGTGAATGGGGATTGGGACAGGAAAAGACCCAGTACTTC; CDR3: CASSEWGLGQEKTQYF
size: many; D: NA; length: 18; V: TRBV6-2/TRBV6-3; J: TRBJ2-1; DNA: TGTGCCAGCAGTTACGATCCGGGACCCCCCTGGGGTAAAGATGAGCAGTTCTTC; CDR3: CASSYDPGPPWGKDEQFF
size: few; D: TRBD2; length: 13; V: TRBV29-1; J: TRBJ2-5; DNA: TGCAGCGCTTCAACGGCGATAGCGGGAGAACAGTACTTC; CDR3: CSASTAIAGEQYF
size: NA; D: TRBD1; length: 15; V: TRBV7-6; J: TRBJ2-7; DNA: TGTGCCAGCAGCTTAGAGGACAGGGGTCTATACGAGCAGTACTTC; CDR3: CASSLEDRGLYEQYF
size: few; D: TRBD2; length: 17; V: TRBV5-1; J: TRBJ2-1; DNA: TGCGCCAGCAGCTACGCCGGGACTAGCGTATCCTACAATGAGCAGTTCTTC; CDR3: CASSYAGTSVSYNEQFF
size: NA; D: TRBD1; length: 18; V: TRBV5-1; J: TRBJ2-2; DNA: TGCGCCAGCAGCCCGAAGGGGGCAATCAGGGGGTCCGCCGGGGAGCTGTTTTTT; CDR3: CASSPKGAIRGSAGELFF
size: few; D: NA; length: 12; V: TRBV15; J: TRBJ2-6; DNA: TGTGCCACCAGCAGAGATTACGGGGTCCTGACTTTC; CDR3: CATSRDYGVLTF
size: NA; D: TRBD1; length: 17; V: TRBV7-8; J: TRBJ1-2; DNA: TGTGCCAGCAGCTTATCGCCGACAGGGGACTACCACTATGGCTACACCTTC; CDR3: CASSLSPTGDYHYGYTF
size: few; D: NA; length: 12; V: TRBV3-1; J: TRBJ2-5; DNA: TGTGCCAGCAGCCGTTGGGGGGAGACCCAGTACTTC; CDR3: CASSRWGETQYF
size: many; D: NA; length: 13; V: TRBV27; J: TRBJ2-2; DNA: TGTGCCAGCAGTCTTACAGGGCCCGGGGAGCTGTTTTTT; CDR3: CASSLTGPGELFF
size: few; D: NA; length: 15; V: TRBV7-8; J: TRBJ1-1; DNA: TGTGCCAGCAGCTTAACTCACCTTCTGAACACTGAAGCTTTCTTT; CDR3: CASSLTHLLNTEAFF
size: few; D: TRBD2; length: 14; V: TRBV20-1; J: TRBJ2-1; DNA: TGCAGTGCCGCCGGGACTAGCGGCTACAATGAGCAGTTCTTC; CDR3: CSAAGTSGYNEQFF
size: few; D: NA; length: 14; V: TRBV12-3/TRBV12-4; J: TRBJ1-2; DNA: TGTGCCAGCAGTTTGAGAGGGACCCAATATGGCTACACCTTC; CDR3: CASSLRGTQYGYTF
size: few; D: NA; length: 18; V: TRBV12-3/TRBV12-4; J: TRBJ2-6; DNA: TGTGCCAGCAGTTCGGCCCCGCAGTATTACTCTGGGGCCAACGTCCTGACTTTC; CDR3: CASSSAPQYYSGANVLTF
size: few; D: TRBD2; length: 16; V: TRBV24-1; J: TRBJ2-2; DNA: TGTGCCACCAGTGATGGGCTAGCGGGAGACACCGGGGAGCTGTTTTTT; CDR3: CATSDGLAGDTGELFF
size: NA; D: TRBD2; length: 16; V: TRBV18; J: TRBJ2-1; DNA: TGTGCCACCTCACCATCTAGCGGGAGCTCCTACAATGAGCAGTTCTTC; CDR3: CATSPSSGSSYNEQFF
size: many; D: NA; length: 14; V: TRBV6-5; J: TRBJ2-7; DNA: TGTGCCAGCAGGCCCTTCCGGGACCGCTACGAGCAGTACTTC; CDR3: CASRPFRDRYEQYF
size: few; D: NA; length: 14; V: TRBV7-8; J: TRBJ2-5; DNA: TGTGCCAGCAGCTTAGCGGACCCCCATGGGACCCAGTACTTC; CDR3: CASSLADPHGTQYF
size: NA; D: TRBD1; length: 16; V: TRBV5-1; J: TRBJ1-1; DNA: TGCGCCAGCAGCTTGGTGATACAGGGGGGGAACACTGAAGCTTTCTTT; CDR3: CASSLVIQGGNTEAFF
size: few; D: TRBD2; length: 15; V: TRBV7-2; J: TRBJ2-6; DNA: TGTGCCAGCAGCGAACTAGCGGCTGGGGCCAACGTCCTGACTTTC; CDR3: CASSELAAGANVLTF
size: few; D: NA; length: 15; V: TRBV6-2/TRBV6-3; J: TRBJ2-1; DNA: TGTGCCAGCAGTTACCCCCTATTCTCCTACAATGAGCAGTTCTTC; CDR3: CASSYPLFSYNEQFF
size: NA; D: NA; length: 15; V: TRBV10-3; J: TRBJ1-5; DNA: TGTGCCATCAGTACCGGGACGGCGGAAGGGGTCCCCCAGCATTTT; CDR3: CAISTGTAEGVPQHF
size: few; D: TRBD1; length: 14; V: TRBV7-7; J: TRBJ2-5; DNA: TGTGCCAGCGGGGGGACAGGGTGGAAAGAGACCCAGTACTTC; CDR3: CASGGTGWKETQYF
size: NA; D: NA; length: 17; V: TRBV3-1; J: TRBJ1-2; DNA: TGTGCCAGCAGCCCAGATGACAGGCCGTGGGCAGGTAACGGCTACACCTTC; CDR3: CASSPDDRPWAGNGYTF